The TCR beta chain described here comes from a study of radiation and T cells in renal cell carcinoma. The time point was: blood 4 weeks post-SBRT, at nephrectomy. The treatment here: 15 Gy SBRT to primary tumor, nephrectomy 4 weeks later. After SBRT, blood was collected at 2 and 4 weeks, plus baseline. The germline gives CDR1 KGHSH, CDR2 LQKENI. The CDR3 loop spans 15 amino acids. The trim removed 2 bases at V and 6 bases at J, leaving 4 bases unmatched. This clone was seen once. Measured with immunoSEQ multiplex PCR; TCRdb has only the in-frame clones, and not every one. The sample records 75,000 to 95,000 clones, 85% being singletons.

The V and J genes are TRBV18 and TRBJ2-2; TRBD1 aligns across 9 bases. This sequence was found in a man over 45 with renal cell carcinoma. Here the sequenced sample was blood, taken from a patient whose treatment included radiotherapy and nephrectomy. The CDR3 nucleotides read TGTGCCAGCTCACCAGTTGGGACAGGGTCCGGGGAGCTGTTTTTT. Its protein product is CASSPVGTGSGELFF.